The rows below give T cell receptor beta chains drawn from one sample of a study of glioma-infiltrating T cells after dendritic cell vaccination. This table comes from immunoSEQ multiplex PCR, and its TCRdb copy is limited to in-frame clones, with some not included. The sample gives some 90,000 clones, more than 80% of which show up once; over 2% is in the top ten. The material sequenced was blood, taken after dendritic cell vaccination. The receptors derive from a human donor with glioblastoma. Both conserved end residues are part of each CDR3. A D gene is named only where the DNA matches it firmly. A row's size may be missing; if present it is once, few, many or a size class.

clone size: few; J gene: TRBJ2-3; D gene: NA; V gene: TRBV25-1; CDR3 DNA: TGTGCCAGCAGTGAATATTCATATGGGCTAACCACAGATACGCAGTATTTT; CDR3 protein: CASSEYSYGLTTDTQYF
clone size: many; J gene: TRBJ2-7; D gene: NA; V gene: TRBV5-1; CDR3 DNA: TGCGCCAGCAGCTCGGACACGAACTACGAGCAGTACTTC; CDR3 protein: CASSSDTNYEQYF
clone size: NA; J gene: TRBJ2-1; D gene: TRBD2; V gene: TRBV11-2; CDR3 DNA: TGTGCCAGTGGACTAGCGGGGGGTGATGAGCAGTTCTTC; CDR3 protein: CASGLAGGDEQFF
clone size: NA; J gene: TRBJ2-7; D gene: TRBD2; V gene: TRBV9; CDR3 DNA: TGTGCCAGCAGCGTGTCAACAGCGGGGGGCTCCTACGAGCAGTACTTC; CDR3 protein: CASSVSTAGGSYEQYF
clone size: NA; J gene: TRBJ1-5; D gene: NA; V gene: TRBV2; CDR3 DNA: TGTGCCAGCAGTCTTGCGGGTCAGCCCCAGCATTTT; CDR3 protein: CASSLAGQPQHF
clone size: NA; J gene: TRBJ2-2; D gene: TRBD2; V gene: TRBV2; CDR3 DNA: TGTGCCAGCAGTGAAGGACTAGCGGGAGGCTCGAGGGAGCTGTTTTTT; CDR3 protein: CASSEGLAGGSRELFF
clone size: NA; J gene: TRBJ1-2; D gene: NA; V gene: TRBV5-1; CDR3 DNA: TGCGCCAGCAGCTTGCCATACTCCCCGGGAGAAGCTAACTATGGCTACACCTTC; CDR3 protein: CASSLPYSPGEANYGYTF
clone size: NA; J gene: TRBJ2-1; D gene: NA; V gene: TRBV7-9; CDR3 DNA: TGTGCCAGCAGCTCCCGGGGGTATGAGGCCAAGTTCTTC; CDR3 protein: CASSSRGYEAKFF
clone size: NA; J gene: TRBJ2-1; D gene: NA; V gene: TRBV6-1; CDR3 DNA: TGTGCCAGCTGGGATGGACAAGTCTTCAACAATGAGCAGTTCTTC; CDR3 protein: CASWDGQVFNNEQFF
clone size: few; J gene: TRBJ1-1; D gene: NA; V gene: TRBV6-6; CDR3 DNA: TGTGCCAGCAGTTCGTATACTGAAGCTTTCTTT; CDR3 protein: CASSSYTEAFF
clone size: NA; J gene: TRBJ2-5; D gene: TRBD2; V gene: TRBV6-1; CDR3 DNA: TGTGCCACAGGGCGGCGGGGGGGCAGGGAGACCCAGTACTTC; CDR3 protein: CATGRRGGRETQYF
clone size: once; J gene: TRBJ2-5; D gene: NA; V gene: TRBV5-1; CDR3 DNA: TGCGCCAGCAGCTTGGCGACAGCATACCACCAAGAGACCCAGTACTTC; CDR3 protein: CASSLATAYHQETQYF
clone size: NA; J gene: TRBJ1-5; D gene: NA; V gene: TRBV19; CDR3 DNA: TGTGCCAGTAGTATTCGGGGGGTGGGTCAGGGAGTCCAGCATTTT; CDR3 protein: CASSIRGVGQGVQHF
clone size: once; J gene: TRBJ1-2; D gene: NA; V gene: TRBV27; CDR3 DNA: TGTGCCAGCAGTTTGGGAGGGGCGGAATATGGCTACACCTTC; CDR3 protein: CASSLGGAEYGYTF
clone size: NA; J gene: TRBJ2-1; D gene: TRBD1; V gene: TRBV5-1; CDR3 DNA: TGCGCCAGCATTCCGGGACAGGGGGATAATGAGCAGTTCTTC; CDR3 protein: CASIPGQGDNEQFF
clone size: once; J gene: TRBJ2-7; D gene: NA; V gene: TRBV5-1; CDR3 DNA: TGCGCCAGCAGCTTGGAGGCGGTCTCCTACGAGCAGTACTTC; CDR3 protein: CASSLEAVSYEQYF
clone size: NA; J gene: TRBJ1-3; D gene: NA; V gene: TRBV19; CDR3 DNA: TGTGCCAGTAGTAGACGAAGCGGACAGCAATCTGGAAACACCATATATTTT; CDR3 protein: CASSRRSGQQSGNTIYF
clone size: NA; J gene: TRBJ1-1; D gene: NA; V gene: TRBV6-6; CDR3 DNA: TGTGCCAGCAGTCTCATCACAGATAACACTGAAGCTTTCTTT; CDR3 protein: CASSLITDNTEAFF